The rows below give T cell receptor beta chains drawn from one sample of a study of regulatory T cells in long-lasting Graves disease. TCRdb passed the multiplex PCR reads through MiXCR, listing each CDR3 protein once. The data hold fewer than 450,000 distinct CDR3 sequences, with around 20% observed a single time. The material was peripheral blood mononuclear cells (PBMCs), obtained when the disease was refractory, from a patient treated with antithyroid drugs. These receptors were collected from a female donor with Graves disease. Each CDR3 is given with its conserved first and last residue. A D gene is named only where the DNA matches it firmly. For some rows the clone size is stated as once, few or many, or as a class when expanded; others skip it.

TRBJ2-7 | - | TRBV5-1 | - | TGCGCCAGCAGCCCGAGGGGTCCTTCCTACGAGCAGTACTTC | CASSPRGPSYEQYF
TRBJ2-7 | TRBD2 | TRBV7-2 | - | TGTGCCAGCAGCCTGACTAGCGGGAGGGCCAACGAGCAGTACTTC | CASSLTSGRANEQYF
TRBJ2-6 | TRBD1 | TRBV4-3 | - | TGCGCCAGCAGCCAAAATTGGTTCAGGGGGCTCGGGTCTGGGGCCAACGTCCTGACTTTC | CASSQNWFRGLGSGANVLTF
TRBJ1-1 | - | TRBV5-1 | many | TGCGCCAGCAGCTTGGGACAAGGAGTCACTGAAGCTTTCTTT | CASSLGQGVTEAFF
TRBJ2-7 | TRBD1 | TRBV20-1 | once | TGCAGTGCTCTCCGGGACAGGGTTACCTACGAGCAGTACTTC | CSALRDRVTYEQYF
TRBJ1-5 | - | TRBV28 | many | TGTGCCAGGAGTACCGGCGGCCAGGGACACTATAGCAATCAGCCCCAGCATTTT | CARSTGGQGHYSNQPQHF
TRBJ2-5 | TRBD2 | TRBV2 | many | TGTGCCAGCAGGGTGGGACTAGCGGGAGGACAAGAGACCCAGTACTTC | CASRVGLAGGQETQYF
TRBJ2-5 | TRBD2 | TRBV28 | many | TGTGCCAGCAGCGGACTAGCGGGAGTCAGCGTAGGAGAGACCCAGTACTTC | CASSGLAGVSVGETQYF
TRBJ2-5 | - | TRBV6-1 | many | TGTGCCAGCAGGGGGGGCGCCCAAGGGGCCCAGTACTTC | CASRGGAQGAQYF
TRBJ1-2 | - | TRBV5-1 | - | TGCGCCAGCAGCTTAAGGACCGTGGGCAACTATGGCTACACCTTC | CASSLRTVGNYGYTF
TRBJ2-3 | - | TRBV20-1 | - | TGCAGTGCGAGACTAGAACCTGGAGCGGCAGATACGCAGTATTTT | CSARLEPGAADTQYF
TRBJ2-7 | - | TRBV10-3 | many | TGTGCCATCAGCAGTCAGGATTACTACGAGCAGTACTTC | CAISSQDYYEQYF
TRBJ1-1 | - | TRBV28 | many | TGTGCCAGCAGTTTTTCGACTGATCTGAACACTGAAGCTTTCTTT | CASSFSTDLNTEAFF
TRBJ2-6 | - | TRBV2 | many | TGTGCCACCCAGGGACTGGTCTCTGGGGCCAACGTCCTGACTTTC | CATQGLVSGANVLTF
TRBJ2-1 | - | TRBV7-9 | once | TGTGCCAGCAGCAAAAGCGTGGTTGAGCAGTTCTTC | CASSKSVVEQFF
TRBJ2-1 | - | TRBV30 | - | TGTGCCTGGAGCGGGGTGAGCTCCTACAATGAGCAGTTCTTC | CAWSGVSSYNEQFF
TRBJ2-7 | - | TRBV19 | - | TGTGCCAGTAGTGCCCAGGGCCTGGACGAGCAGTACTTC | CASSAQGLDEQYF
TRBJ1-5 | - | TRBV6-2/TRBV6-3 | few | TGTGCCAGCACCCCGGTCACGCCGGGCAATCAGCCCCAGCATTTT | CASTPVTPGNQPQHF
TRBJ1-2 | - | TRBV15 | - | TGTGCCACCAGCCCTATGGGGGGCTACTATGGCTACACCTTC | CATSPMGGYYGYTF
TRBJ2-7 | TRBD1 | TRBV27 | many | TGTGCCAGCAGCACCGGGACAGGGGGCTACGAGCAGTACTTC | CASSTGTGGYEQYF
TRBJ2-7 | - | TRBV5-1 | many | TGCGCCAGCAGTGGGGGTGGCGAGCAGTACTTC | CASSGGGEQYF
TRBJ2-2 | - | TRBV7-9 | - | TGTGCCAGCAGCTTAGGTCTCAGGACGAACACCGGGGAGCTGTTTTTT | CASSLGLRTNTGELFF
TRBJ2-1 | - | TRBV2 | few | TGTGCCAGCATTTTGTCTTCGAGTGGGAACCCCTACAATGAGCAGTTCTTC | CASILSSSGNPYNEQFF
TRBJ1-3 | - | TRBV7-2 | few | TGTGCCAGCAGCTTAGAGGCAGCGTTCTCTGGAAACACCATATATTTT | CASSLEAAFSGNTIYF
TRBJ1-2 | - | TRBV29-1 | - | TGCAGCGTTCTCGTTGAATCCTCGGGGGGCTACACCTTC | CSVLVESSGGYTF
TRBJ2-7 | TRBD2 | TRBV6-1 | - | TGTGCCAGCCAAAGCGGGAGTCCCTACGAGCAGTACTTC | CASQSGSPYEQYF
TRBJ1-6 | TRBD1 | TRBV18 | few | TGTGCCAGCTCACCAAAACAGGGGCTATCACCCCTCCACTTT | CASSPKQGLSPLHF
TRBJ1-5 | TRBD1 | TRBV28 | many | TGTGCCAGTCAAGAAGATCTGGGACAGGGGAATCAGCCCCAGCATTTT | CASQEDLGQGNQPQHF
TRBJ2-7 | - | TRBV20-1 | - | TGCAGTGCTAGAGAAGCGAGGACGCCAGCCTACGAGCAGTACTTC | CSAREARTPAYEQYF
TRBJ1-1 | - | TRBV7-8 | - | TGTGCCAGCGGCTTAGCGAGAATACGGTCTGAAGCTTTCTTT | CASGLARIRSEAFF
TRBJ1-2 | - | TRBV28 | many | TGTGCCAGCAGTTTATATTCAGGGAAGGATGGCTACACCTTC | CASSLYSGKDGYTF
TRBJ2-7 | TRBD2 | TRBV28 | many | TGTGCCAGCAGTTCTCGGACTAGCGGGAGACCTAACGAGCAGTACTTC | CASSSRTSGRPNEQYF
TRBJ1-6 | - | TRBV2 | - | TGTGCCAGCACCTTTGGGAATCCACCCCTCCACTTT | CASTFGNPPLHF
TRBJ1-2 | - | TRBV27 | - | TGTGCCAGCAGTTTAGGGGGGGGGCTGGCCTATGGCTACGCCTTC | CASSLGGGLAYGYAF
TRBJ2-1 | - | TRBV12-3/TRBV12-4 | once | TGTGCCAGCAGTGATCCCTCCAATGAGCAGTTCTTC | CASSDPSNEQFF
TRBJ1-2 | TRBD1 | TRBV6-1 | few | TGTGCCAGCCGTGACAGGGGGCTGTCTGGCTACACCTTC | CASRDRGLSGYTF
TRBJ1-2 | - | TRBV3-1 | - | TGTGCCAGCAGCCAAGATTTATGGACAGAGTATGGCTACACCTTC | CASSQDLWTEYGYTF
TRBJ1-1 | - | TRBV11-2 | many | TGTGCCAGCAGCCCATCCAGCGGCAGGGGTCTAAATAGTGAAGCTTTCTTT | CASSPSSGRGLNSEAFF
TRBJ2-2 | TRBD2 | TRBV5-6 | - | TGTGCCAGCAGCATAGGGACTAGCGGGAGAACGACCAACACCGGGGAGCTGTTTTTT | CASSIGTSGRTTNTGELFF
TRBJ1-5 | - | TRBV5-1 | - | TGCGCCAGCAGCTTGGGTCCATCCGCAGGGGACAATCAGCCCCAGCATTTT | CASSLGPSAGDNQPQHF
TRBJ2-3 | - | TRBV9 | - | TGTGCCAGCAGCGTAGGGACTAGCACAGATACGCAGTATTTT | CASSVGTSTDTQYF
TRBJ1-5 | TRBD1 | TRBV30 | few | TGTGCCTGGAGCACAGGGGGCGGTCAGCCCCAGCATTTT | CAWSTGGGQPQHF
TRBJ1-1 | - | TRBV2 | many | TGTGCCAGCAGTGAGCTGTTAGGGGTTAACACTGAAGCTTTCTTT | CASSELLGVNTEAFF
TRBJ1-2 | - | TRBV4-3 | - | TGCGCCAGCAGCCAAGATCTGCCTACCACTAACTATGGCTACACCTTC | CASSQDLPTTNYGYTF
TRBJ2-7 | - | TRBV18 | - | TGTGCCAGCTCATCACAGGGTCGTTCCTACGAGCAGTACTTC | CASSSQGRSYEQYF
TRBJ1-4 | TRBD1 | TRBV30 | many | TGTGCCTGGAGTCCGGGACAGGGGGCGAAAAAACTGTTTTTT | CAWSPGQGAKKLFF
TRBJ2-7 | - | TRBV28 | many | TGTGCCAGCAGTTTACGGGGAAGACCTTACGAGCAGTACTTC | CASSLRGRPYEQYF
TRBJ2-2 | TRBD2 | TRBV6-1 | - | TGTGCCAGCAGGGGGACTAGTCGTCGGGAGCTGTTTTTT | CASRGTSRRELFF
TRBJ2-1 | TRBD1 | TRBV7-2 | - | TGTGCCAGCAGCTTGGCGACAGGGGGCTCCTACAATGAGCAGTTCTTC | CASSLATGGSYNEQFF
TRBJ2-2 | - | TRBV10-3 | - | TGTGCCATCACCTCAGAGGGACGGACCGGGGAGCTGTTTTTT | CAITSEGRTGELFF
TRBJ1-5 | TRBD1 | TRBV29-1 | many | TGCAGCGTAGGGACAGGGGGACAGCCCCAGCATTTT | CSVGTGGQPQHF
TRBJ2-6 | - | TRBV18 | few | TGTGCCAGCTCGGAGCGGACGGGGAGCTCTGGGGCCAACGTCCTGACTTTC | CASSERTGSSGANVLTF